The rows below give T cell receptor beta chains drawn from one sample of a study of blood T cell repertoires in COVID-19. TCRdb's table, derived via immunoSEQ multiplex PCR, lists solely in-frame clones and lacks some. The sample lists around 240,000 clones, roughly 82% seen once, with about 1.5% in the top ten. Material: peripheral blood. Source of these receptors: a woman aged 40 to 50 who had recovered from COVID-19. CDR3s include the opening cysteine and the closing phenylalanine or tryptophan. Fields, in order: CDR3 DNA, CDR3 protein, J gene, D gene, clone size, V gene. D genes are given only for firm matches. Clone size is not always given. Where it is, it says once, few, many or a class for expanded clones.

cdr3_nt: TGTGCCAGCAGCCCGGGACAAAACGAGCAGTACTTC
cdr3_aa: CASSPGQNEQYF
j_call: TRBJ2-7
d_call: .
clone_size: .
v_call: TRBV5-4

cdr3_nt: TGTGCCAGCAGTTTGGACAGGGCTTTGAGTTACGAGCAGTACTTC
cdr3_aa: CASSLDRALSYEQYF
j_call: TRBJ2-7
d_call: TRBD1
clone_size: .
v_call: TRBV28

cdr3_nt: TGTGCCAGCAGCCGACTAGCGGGGGTGGATGAGACCCAGTACTTC
cdr3_aa: CASSRLAGVDETQYF
j_call: TRBJ2-5
d_call: TRBD2
clone_size: .
v_call: TRBV9

cdr3_nt: TGTGCCAGCAGCTTAGCGCGGGGGTCGTATGAGCAGTTCTTC
cdr3_aa: CASSLARGSYEQFF
j_call: TRBJ2-1
d_call: TRBD2
clone_size: once
v_call: TRBV7-8

cdr3_nt: TGTGCCAGCAGTCCCCCCAGCGACAGGCCCTACGAGCAGTACTTC
cdr3_aa: CASSPPSDRPYEQYF
j_call: TRBJ2-7
d_call: .
clone_size: once
v_call: TRBV28

cdr3_nt: TGTGCCATCAGTGACCGGTCGGCGGGCTTGGGAGAAAAACTGTTTTTT
cdr3_aa: CAISDRSAGLGEKLFF
j_call: TRBJ1-4
d_call: .
clone_size: .
v_call: TRBV10-3

cdr3_nt: TGTGCCACCAGGAGGGGACTGAACTATGGCTACACCTTC
cdr3_aa: CATRRGLNYGYTF
j_call: TRBJ1-2
d_call: .
clone_size: .
v_call: TRBV19

cdr3_nt: TGTGCCATCAGTGACCGCACTAAAGCTTTCTTT
cdr3_aa: CAISDRTKAFF
j_call: TRBJ1-1
d_call: .
clone_size: few
v_call: TRBV10-3

cdr3_nt: TGTGCCAGCACCCTCATGACACTCCGGAACACTGAAGCTTTCTTT
cdr3_aa: CASTLMTLRNTEAFF
j_call: TRBJ1-1
d_call: .
clone_size: .
v_call: TRBV2

cdr3_nt: TGCGCCAGCAGGGCGGGGGATACGCAGTATTTT
cdr3_aa: CASRAGDTQYF
j_call: TRBJ2-3
d_call: .
clone_size: .
v_call: TRBV5-1

cdr3_nt: .
cdr3_aa: CASILDRVPDTQYF
j_call: TRBJ2-3
d_call: .
clone_size: .
v_call: TRBV2

cdr3_nt: TGTGCCAGCAGCCTCCGCGGGGCTCGAAATTCACCCCTCCACTTT
cdr3_aa: CASSLRGARNSPLHF
j_call: TRBJ1-6
d_call: .
clone_size: many
v_call: TRBV28

cdr3_nt: TGTGCCAGCAGCCAAGATTTGTCGACTAGCGGGTCCTACAATGAGCAGTTCTTC
cdr3_aa: CASSQDLSTSGSYNEQFF
j_call: TRBJ2-1
d_call: TRBD2
clone_size: .
v_call: TRBV4-2

cdr3_nt: TGTGCCACCAGCAGAGGGGACATCAGGGACGAGCAGTACTTC
cdr3_aa: CATSRGDIRDEQYF
j_call: TRBJ2-7
d_call: .
clone_size: .
v_call: TRBV15

cdr3_nt: TGTGCCATCAGCGCCTCGGGGGGCAGCAATCAGCCCCAGCATTTT
cdr3_aa: CAISASGGSNQPQHF
j_call: TRBJ1-5
d_call: .
clone_size: .
v_call: TRBV10-3

cdr3_nt: TGTGCCAGCAGTACCCCCGGTGAGGGTAGTTCACCCCTCCACTTT
cdr3_aa: CASSTPGEGSSPLHF
j_call: TRBJ1-6
d_call: .
clone_size: .
v_call: TRBV28

cdr3_nt: TGTGCCAGTAGTATACGACAGGGGGCGAACACTGAAGCTTTCTTT
cdr3_aa: CASSIRQGANTEAFF
j_call: TRBJ1-1
d_call: TRBD1
clone_size: .
v_call: TRBV19

cdr3_nt: TGTGCCAGCAAACTTTCCGGGACTGTCTACGAGCAGTACTTC
cdr3_aa: CASKLSGTVYEQYF
j_call: TRBJ2-7
d_call: .
clone_size: .
v_call: TRBV28

cdr3_nt: TGTGCCAGCAGCTTAGCATCGGCCTACAATGAGCAGTTCTTC
cdr3_aa: CASSLASAYNEQFF
j_call: TRBJ2-1
d_call: .
clone_size: .
v_call: TRBV11-2

cdr3_nt: TGTGCCAGCAGCCAGGACCGGGACAGGGGAAATCAGCCCCAGCATTTT
cdr3_aa: CASSQDRDRGNQPQHF
j_call: TRBJ1-5
d_call: TRBD1
clone_size: .
v_call: TRBV4-2

cdr3_nt: TGTGCCAGCAGCTGGGACAGGGGGGATGGCTACACCTTC
cdr3_aa: CASSWDRGDGYTF
j_call: TRBJ1-2
d_call: TRBD1
clone_size: .
v_call: TRBV7-9

cdr3_nt: TGTGCCAGCAGCTTAGCAGGCGGGGATACGCAGTATTTT
cdr3_aa: CASSLAGGDTQYF
j_call: TRBJ2-3
d_call: .
clone_size: few
v_call: TRBV7-9

cdr3_nt: TGTGCCATCAGTGTCGGAGGGAACGAGCAGTACTTC
cdr3_aa: CAISVGGNEQYF
j_call: TRBJ2-7
d_call: .
clone_size: .
v_call: TRBV10-3